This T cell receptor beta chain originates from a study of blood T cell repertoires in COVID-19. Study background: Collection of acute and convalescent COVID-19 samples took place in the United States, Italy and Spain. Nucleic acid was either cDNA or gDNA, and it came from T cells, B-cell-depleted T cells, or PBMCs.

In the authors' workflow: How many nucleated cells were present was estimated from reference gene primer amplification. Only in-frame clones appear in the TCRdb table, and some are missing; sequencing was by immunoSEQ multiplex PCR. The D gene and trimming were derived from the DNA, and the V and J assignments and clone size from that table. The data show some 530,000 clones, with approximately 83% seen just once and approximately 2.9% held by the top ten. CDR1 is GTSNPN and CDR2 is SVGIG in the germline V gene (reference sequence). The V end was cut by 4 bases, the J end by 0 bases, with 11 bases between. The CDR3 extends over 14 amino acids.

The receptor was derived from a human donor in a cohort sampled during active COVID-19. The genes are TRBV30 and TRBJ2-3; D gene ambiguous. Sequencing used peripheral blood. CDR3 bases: TGTGCCTGGATAGACAACTTTAGCACAGATACGCAGTATTTT. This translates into CAWIDNFSTDTQYF.